One and the same sample provided the 22 T cell receptor beta chains below, sequenced in a study of blood T cell repertoires in COVID-19 (dated by TCRdb to about 2020). Library creation used the immunoSEQ multiplex PCR assay. TCRdb retrieved this table from immuneACCESS and kept in-frame rearrangements only. Not all clones are present; in checked studies, unresolved V genes account for under half, and no reason is known for the remainder. The sample data list a few hundred thousand clones, and around 82% of these were observed just once. 3.4% of the sample rests with the top ten. The sequencing input was PBMCs or T cells enriched from blood (not recorded which). These TCRs come from a man in his fifties or sixties who had recovered from COVID-19.

The rearrangement links TRBV28 to TRBJ1-4; D might be TRBD1 (5 bases). V was cut by 3 bases and J by 3 bases, with 23 bases left in between. The CDR3 is made up of 19 amino acids. The germline gives CDR1 MDHEN, CDR2 SYDVKM. This CDR3 reads CASSFPQGGPPGPNEKLFF. For the CDR3, the DNA is TGTGCCAGCAGTTTCCCCCAGGGAGGGCCCCCCGGACCTAATGAAAAACTGTTTTTT.

This sequence joins TRBV3-1 (or the pseudogene TRBV3-2) and TRBJ2-2; the D gene is possibly TRBD1 (6 bases). The V and J ends lost 0 bases and 4 bases respectively, with 12 bases between them. Germline CDR1 is LGHDT and CDR2 is YNNKEL (reference sequence). This CDR3 region has 16 residues. In nucleotides, the CDR3 is TGTGCCAGCAGCCAAGACCCAGGGGCTAGCACCGGGGAGCTGTTTTTT. The encoded protein is CASSQDPGASTGELFF.

The chain couples TRBV5-1 to TRBJ1-1; tentatively, D is TRBD1 (5 bases). V lost 4 bases and J lost 0, with 10 bases in between. Per germline, CDR1 SGHRS and CDR2 YFSETQ. This CDR3 is built from 14 residues. As DNA, the CDR3 is TGCGCCAGCAGCAGGGAGGGGATGAACACTGAAGCTTTCTTT. Protein sequence: CASSREGMNTEAFF.

V is TRBV28 and J is TRBJ2-3; 11 nucleotides align to TRBD2. V gave up 3 bases and J gave up 1 base; unmatched junction bases: 3. This CDR3 has 16 residues. Germline CDR1 is MDHEN and CDR2 is SYDVKM. The CDR3 nucleotides are TGTGCCAGCAGTTTGACACTAGCGGGAGGCACAGATACGCAGTATTTT. Amino acid sequence: CASSLTLAGGTDTQYF.

The chain combines TRBV29-1 with TRBJ1-2; D is unclear. Germline CDR1 is SQVTM and CDR2 is ANQGSEA. The CDR3 totals 14 residues. Trimming cost V 4 bases and J 0 bases, with 12 bases left between them. CDR3 loop: CSVAFRLANYGYTF. The CDR3 bases are TGCAGCGTTGCGTTCAGGTTAGCTAACTATGGCTACACCTTC.

The V call is TRBV10-3, the J call TRBJ2-1, with 12 bases identical to TRBD2. Trimming took 5 bases from V and 6 from J; bases not matched to a gene: 8. The length of the CDR3 is 16 residues. In germline, CDR1 is ENHRY, CDR2 SYGVKD. CDR3 sequence reads: CAISFASGGAINEQFF. CDR3 in DNA: TGTGCCATCAGTTTTGCTAGCGGGGGGGCCATCAATGAGCAGTTCTTC.

The V call is TRBV12-2, the J call TRBJ2-2; the table assigns TRBD1, which was not confirmed against the DNA. TRBV12-2 is annotated as a pseudogene. This CDR3 region has 15 residues. The CDR3 bases are TGTGCAAGTCGTTGGGACAGGGGAGACACCGGGGAGCTGTTTTTT. Protein sequence: CASRWDRGDTGELFF.

This clone has a handful of counts. The chain has TRBV11-2 and TRBJ2-7; 8 bases match TRBD2. Germline CDR1 and CDR2: SGHAT and FQNNGV. The CDR3 spans 13 residues. Trimming took 4 bases from V and 2 from J; bases not matched to a gene: 1. CDR3 sequence reads: CASSSGLAYEQYF. The CDR3 bases are TGTGCCAGCAGCTCGGGACTAGCCTACGAGCAGTACTTC.

The chain links TRBV29-1 to TRBJ1-6; D gene unclear. V dropped 6 bases and J dropped 7 bases, with 16 bases sitting between them. This CDR3 has 14 residues. In germline, CDR1 is SQVTM, CDR2 ANQGSEA. The CDR3 region is CSVAYEGRNSPLHF. The CDR3 DNA is TGCAGCGTCGCCTATGAAGGGAGGAATTCACCCCTCCACTTT.

The chain has TRBV14 and TRBJ2-2; D might be TRBD2 (6 bases). V shed 10 bases and J shed 1 base, with 10 bases lying between them. Germline-derived CDR1 and CDR2 are SGHDN and FVKESK. The CDR3 extends over 13 amino acids. In DNA, the CDR3 is TGTGCCACGAGGGACTTGAACACCGGGGAGCTGTTTTTT. Encoded protein: CATRDLNTGELFF.

Only one count was recorded for this clone. The gene calls are TRBV2 and TRBJ2-7; a weak D match, TRBD1 (5 bases). The CDR3 extends over 14 amino acids. The germline gives CDR1 SNHLY, CDR2 FYNNEI. With 4 bases removed from V and 6 bases from J, the gap between germline ends came to 16 bases. The CDR3 spells CASSVSRKDSEQYF. Written as DNA, the CDR3 is TGTGCCAGCAGTGTATCTCGTAAAGACAGCGAGCAGTACTTC.

This chain connects TRBV6-5 to TRBJ2-1, with 7 bases aligning to TRBD2. The V segment lost 8 bases and the J segment 0 bases; nucleotides outside the gene matches: 4. The CDR3 is made up of 14 amino acids. Looked up from germline, CDR1 is MNHEY and CDR2 is SVGAGI. The CDR3 sequence is CASGGVSSYNEQFF. CDR3 nucleotide sequence: TGTGCCAGCGGGGGGGTAAGCTCCTACAATGAGCAGTTCTTC.

In its sample, this clone was seen a few times. The V and J genes are TRBV18 and TRBJ2-7; unclear D gene. The CDR3 covers 12 residues. Germline CDR1 KGHSH, CDR2 LQKENI. V was trimmed by 2 bases and J by 6 bases, leaving 8 bases between them. The CDR3 reads CASSPWSTEQYF. The CDR3 DNA sequence: TGTGCCAGCTCACCATGGAGTACCGAGCAGTACTTC. The entire variable domain, with the rest obtained from reference TRBV18 and TRBJ2-7, is as follows: NAGVMQNPRHLVRRRGQEARLRCSPMKGHSHVYWYRQLPEEGLKFMVYLQKENIIDESGMPKERFSAEFPKEGPSILRIQQVVRGDSAAYFCASSPWSTEQYFGPGTRLTVT.

V and J are TRBV28 and TRBJ1-2; no clear D gene. Trimming shortened V by 9 bases and J by 2 bases, and 10 bases separated the two germline ends. This CDR3 spans 12 amino acids. Germline lookup yields CDR1 MDHEN and CDR2 SYDVKM. The CDR3 here is CASHHKNYGYTF. The CDR3 DNA reads TGTGCCAGTCATCACAAGAACTATGGCTACACCTTC.

J is TRBJ2-3 and V is TRBV11-2; TRBD2 matches 7 bases. The germline gives CDR1 SGHAT, CDR2 FQNNGV. The CDR3 extends over 15 amino acids. Germline trimming cut 6 bases from V and 1 base from J; bases unmatched to any gene: 7. The CDR3 region is CASSSGLGGTDTQYF. CDR3 nucleotides: TGTGCCAGCAGTTCAGGACTAGGGGGCACAGATACGCAGTATTTT.

In DNA form, the CDR3 reads TGTGCCTGGAGTCCCGATGGGGGGGGCAATCAGCCCCAGCATTTT. Translated: CAWSPDGGGNQPQHF. J is TRBJ1-5 and V is TRBV30; TRBD1 is a possible D gene (5 bases). Germline V lookup: CDR1 GTSNPN, CDR2 SVGIG (reference sequence). The CDR3 totals 15 residues. Trimming left V 2 bases short and J 2 bases short, with 13 bases between.

The V call is TRBV19, the J call TRBJ1-4; 9 nucleotides align to TRBD1. This CDR3 is 15 amino acids long. Unmatched junction bases numbered 10, after V lost 6 bases and J lost 8 bases. Germline assignment: CDR1 LNHDA and CDR2 SQIVND (reference sequence). The CDR3 DNA follows: TGTGCCAGTAGCAGGACCGGGACAGGGTACGAAAAACTGTTTTTT. Translated, it gives CASSRTGTGYEKLFF.

This clone was observed once. The rearrangement links TRBV4-1 to TRBJ2-1; 11 positions match TRBD1. The CDR3 totals 16 residues. CDR1 and CDR2 from the germline V gene are MGHRA and YSYEKL. V dropped 0 bases and J dropped 6; count of bases not matched to a gene: 4. The CDR3: CASSQEGTGGLNEQFF. CDR3 bases: TGCGCCAGCAGCCAAGAAGGGACAGGGGGTCTCAATGAGCAGTTCTTC.

The rearrangement uses TRBV19 and TRBJ1-1; 10 nucleotides agree with TRBD1. This CDR3 has 13 amino acids. V gave up 7 bases and J gave up 4 bases; unmatched junction bases: 3. Germline V CDR1 and CDR2: LNHDA, SQIVND (reference sequence). CDR3: CASNRDRGTEAFF. CDR3 nucleotides: TGTGCCAGTAACCGGGACAGGGGCACTGAAGCTTTCTTT.

The chain has TRBV5-6 and TRBJ2-5, with a possible D match to TRBD2 (5 bases). V gave up 3 bases and J gave up 0 bases, with 9 bases separating them. The CDR3 runs 14 residues. Germline V gene sequence: CDR1 SGHDT, CDR2 YYEEEE. The CDR3 DNA is TGTGCCAGCAGCTCCGGGGTTAACCAAGAGACCCAGTACTTC. It specifies CASSSGVNQETQYF.

V and J are TRBV29-1 and TRBJ1-1, with 7 bases fitting TRBD1. The V and J ends lost 4 bases and 5 bases, in that order; junction bases with no gene match: 7. This CDR3 has 13 amino acids. Germline values: CDR1 SQVTM, CDR2 ANQGSEA. The CDR3 spells CSVVQGLGTEAFF. Here the CDR3 DNA reads TGCAGCGTTGTACAGGGGCTCGGGACTGAAGCTTTCTTT.

The rearrangement links TRBV29-1 to TRBJ1-1; D uncertain. There are 11 residues in the CDR3. Between the trimmed V and J ends, which lost 2 bases and 11 bases, there was a span of 12 bases. In germline, CDR1 is SQVTM, CDR2 ANQGSEA. For the CDR3, the DNA is TGCAGCGTTGAAACGGGATCGGGGGCTTTCTTT. This codes for CSVETGSGAFF.